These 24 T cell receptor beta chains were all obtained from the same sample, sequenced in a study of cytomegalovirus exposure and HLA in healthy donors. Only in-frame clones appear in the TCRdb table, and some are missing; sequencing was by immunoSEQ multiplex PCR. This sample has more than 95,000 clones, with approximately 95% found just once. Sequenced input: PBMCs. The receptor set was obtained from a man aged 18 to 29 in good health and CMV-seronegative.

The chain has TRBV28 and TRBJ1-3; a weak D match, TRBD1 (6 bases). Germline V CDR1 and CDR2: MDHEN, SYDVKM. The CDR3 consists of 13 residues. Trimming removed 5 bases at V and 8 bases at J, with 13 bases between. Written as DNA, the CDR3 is TGTGCCAGCAGTCCTCAGGGGTCAGACACCATATATTTT. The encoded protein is CASSPQGSDTIYF.

The CDR3: CASRPLAGEFNEQFF. The CDR3 DNA sequence: TGTGCCAGCAGACCATTAGCGGGAGAGTTTAATGAGCAGTTCTTC. The chain employs TRBV6-5 and TRBJ2-1, with 9 bases lining up with TRBD2. Germline V CDR1 and CDR2: MNHEY, SVGAGI. Trimming cost V 6 bases and J 7 bases; bases outside gene matches: 10. The CDR3 has 15 amino acids.

CDR3 DNA: TGTGCCAGCAGACCACCGGGACAGGGACTATACAATGAGCAGTTCTTC. Translating it yields CASRPPGQGLYNEQFF. The chain joins TRBV6-6 to TRBJ2-1; 9 positions match TRBD1. Germline trimming cut 6 bases from V and 4 bases from J; bases unmatched to any gene: 10. Germline V CDR1 and CDR2: MNHNY, SVGAGI (reference sequence). The CDR3 is 16 amino acids.

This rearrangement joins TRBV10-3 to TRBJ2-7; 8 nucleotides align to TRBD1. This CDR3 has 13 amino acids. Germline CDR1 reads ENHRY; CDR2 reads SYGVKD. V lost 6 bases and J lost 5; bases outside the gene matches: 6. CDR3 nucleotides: TGTGCCATCAGCCCGGACAGGGTGGACGAGCAGTACTTC. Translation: CAISPDRVDEQYF.

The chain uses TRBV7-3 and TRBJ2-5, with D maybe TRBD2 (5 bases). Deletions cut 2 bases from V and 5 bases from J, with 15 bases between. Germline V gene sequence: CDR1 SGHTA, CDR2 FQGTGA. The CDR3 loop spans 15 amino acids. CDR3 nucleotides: TGTGCCAGCAGCTTAGATATAGCCCCGGGGGAGACCCAGTACTTC. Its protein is CASSLDIAPGETQYF.

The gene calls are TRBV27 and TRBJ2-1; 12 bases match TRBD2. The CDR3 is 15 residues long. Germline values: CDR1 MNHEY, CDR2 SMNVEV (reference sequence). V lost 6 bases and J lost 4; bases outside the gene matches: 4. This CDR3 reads CASSLTSGRYNEQFF. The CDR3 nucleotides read TGTGCCAGCAGCCTGACTAGCGGGAGATACAATGAGCAGTTCTTC.

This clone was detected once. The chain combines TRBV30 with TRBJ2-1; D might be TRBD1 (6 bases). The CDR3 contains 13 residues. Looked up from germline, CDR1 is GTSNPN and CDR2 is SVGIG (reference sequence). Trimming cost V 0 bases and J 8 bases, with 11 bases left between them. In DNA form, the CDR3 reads TGTGCCTGGAGTGTAGGGGGTAACGATGAGCAGTTCTTC. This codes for CAWSVGGNDEQFF.

In nucleotides, the CDR3 is TGTGCCAGCAGCCCCGCCGGGGTCTCCGGGGCCAACGTCCTGACTTTC. This encodes CASSPAGVSGANVLTF. This chain connects TRBV7-2 to TRBJ2-6; D may be TRBD2 (5 bases). CDR1 and CDR2 from the germline V gene are SGHTA and FQGNSA. Trimming pared 5 bases from V and 4 bases from J, leaving 15 bases between. The CDR3 runs 16 residues.

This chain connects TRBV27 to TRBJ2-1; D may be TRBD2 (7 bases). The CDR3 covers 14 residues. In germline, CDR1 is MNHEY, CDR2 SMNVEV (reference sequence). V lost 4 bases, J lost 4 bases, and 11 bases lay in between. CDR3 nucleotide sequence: TGTGCCAGCAGTTGGGAGGGGGAGTACAATGAGCAGTTCTTC. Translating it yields CASSWEGEYNEQFF.

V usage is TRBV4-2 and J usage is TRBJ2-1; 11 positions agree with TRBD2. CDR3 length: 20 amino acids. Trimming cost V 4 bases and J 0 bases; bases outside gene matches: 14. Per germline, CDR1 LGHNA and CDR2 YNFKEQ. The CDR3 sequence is CASSPEEGLAAYSSYNEQFF. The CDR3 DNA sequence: TGTGCCAGCAGCCCCGAAGAGGGACTAGCGGCGTACAGCTCCTACAATGAGCAGTTCTTC.

The CDR3 is CASSPAGSEQYF. The CDR3 coding sequence is TGTGCCAGCAGCCCCGCGGGGAGCGAGCAGTACTTC. J is TRBJ2-7 and V is TRBV6-5; possible D gene TRBD2, 6 bases. The CDR3 loop spans 12 amino acids. Germline V gene data show CDR1 as MNHEY and CDR2 as SVGAGI. V was cut by 6 bases and J by 6 bases, with 12 bases left in between.

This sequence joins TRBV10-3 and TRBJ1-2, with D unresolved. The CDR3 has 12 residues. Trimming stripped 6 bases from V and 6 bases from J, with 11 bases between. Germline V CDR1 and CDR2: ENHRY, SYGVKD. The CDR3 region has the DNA TGTGCCATCAGGAAGGGAGGGAATGGCTACACCTTC. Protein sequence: CAIRKGGNGYTF.

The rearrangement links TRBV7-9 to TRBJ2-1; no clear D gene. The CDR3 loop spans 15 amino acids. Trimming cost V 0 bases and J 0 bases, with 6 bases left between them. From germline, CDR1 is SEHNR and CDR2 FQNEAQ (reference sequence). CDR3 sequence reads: CASSLALSSYNEQFF. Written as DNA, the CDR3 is TGTGCCAGCAGCTTAGCCCTCAGCTCCTACAATGAGCAGTTCTTC. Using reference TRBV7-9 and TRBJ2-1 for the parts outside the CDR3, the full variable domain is DTGVSQNPRHKITKRGQNVTFRCDPISEHNRLYWYRQTLGQGPEFLTYFQNEAQLEKSRLLSDRFSAERPKGSFSTLEIQRTEQGDSAMYLCASSLALSSYNEQFFGPGTRLTVL.

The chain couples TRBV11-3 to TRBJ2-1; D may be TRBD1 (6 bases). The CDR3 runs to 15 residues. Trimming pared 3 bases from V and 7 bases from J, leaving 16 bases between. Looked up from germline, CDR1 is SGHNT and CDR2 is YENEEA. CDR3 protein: CASSFSLGAKNEQFF. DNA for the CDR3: TGTGCCAGCAGCTTTAGTTTGGGGGCGAAGAATGAGCAGTTCTTC.

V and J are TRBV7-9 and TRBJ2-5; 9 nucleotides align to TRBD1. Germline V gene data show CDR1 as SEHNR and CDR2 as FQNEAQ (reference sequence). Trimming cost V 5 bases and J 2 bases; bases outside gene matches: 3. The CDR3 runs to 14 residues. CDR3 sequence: CASSEQGAQETQYF. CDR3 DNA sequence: TGTGCCAGCAGCGAACAGGGGGCGCAAGAGACCCAGTACTTC.

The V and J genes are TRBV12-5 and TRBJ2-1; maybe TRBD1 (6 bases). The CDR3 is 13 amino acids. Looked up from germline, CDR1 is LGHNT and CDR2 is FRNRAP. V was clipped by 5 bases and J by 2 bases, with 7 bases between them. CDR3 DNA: TGTGCTAGTGGTCGGGACACCTACAATGAGCAGTTCTTC. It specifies CASGRDTYNEQFF.

CDR3 nucleotide sequence: TGTGCCAGTAGAGGCAGGGGCGGCGAGACCCAGTACTTC. This translates into CASRGRGGETQYF. This chain links TRBV19 with TRBJ2-5; weak D call: TRBD1 (6 bases). The length of the CDR3 is 13 residues. Germline loops: CDR1 LNHDA, CDR2 SQIVND (reference sequence). Trimming took 6 bases from V and 5 from J, leaving 13 bases between them.

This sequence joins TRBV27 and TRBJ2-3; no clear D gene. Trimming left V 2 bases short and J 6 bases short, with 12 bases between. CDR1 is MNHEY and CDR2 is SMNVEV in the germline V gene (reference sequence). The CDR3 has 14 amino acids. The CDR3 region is CASSLGPSRDTQYF. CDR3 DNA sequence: TGTGCCAGCAGTTTAGGGCCAAGTAGGGATACGCAGTATTTT.

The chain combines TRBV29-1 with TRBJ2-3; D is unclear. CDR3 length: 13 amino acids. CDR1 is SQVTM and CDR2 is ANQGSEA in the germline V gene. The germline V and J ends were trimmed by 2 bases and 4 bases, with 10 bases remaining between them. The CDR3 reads CSVEPTIPDTQYF. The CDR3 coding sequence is TGCAGCGTTGAACCTACTATTCCAGATACGCAGTATTTT.

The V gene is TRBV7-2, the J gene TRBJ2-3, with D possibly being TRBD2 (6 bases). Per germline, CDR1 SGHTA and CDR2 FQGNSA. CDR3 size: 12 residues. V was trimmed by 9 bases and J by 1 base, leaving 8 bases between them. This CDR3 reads CASRRGTDTQYF. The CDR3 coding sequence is TGTGCCAGTCGGAGGGGCACAGATACGCAGTATTTT.

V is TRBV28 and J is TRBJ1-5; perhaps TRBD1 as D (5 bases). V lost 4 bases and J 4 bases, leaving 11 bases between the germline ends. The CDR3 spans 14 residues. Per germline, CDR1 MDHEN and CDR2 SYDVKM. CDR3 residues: CASSYRLGNQPQHF. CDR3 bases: TGTGCCAGCAGTTACAGGCTGGGAAATCAGCCCCAGCATTTT.

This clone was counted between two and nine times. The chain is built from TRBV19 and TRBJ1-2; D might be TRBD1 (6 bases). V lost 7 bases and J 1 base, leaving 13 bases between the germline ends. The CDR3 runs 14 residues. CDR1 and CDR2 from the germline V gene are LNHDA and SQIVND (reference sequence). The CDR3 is CASNTGQFNYGYTF. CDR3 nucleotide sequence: TGTGCCAGTAACACCGGACAGTTTAACTATGGCTACACCTTC.

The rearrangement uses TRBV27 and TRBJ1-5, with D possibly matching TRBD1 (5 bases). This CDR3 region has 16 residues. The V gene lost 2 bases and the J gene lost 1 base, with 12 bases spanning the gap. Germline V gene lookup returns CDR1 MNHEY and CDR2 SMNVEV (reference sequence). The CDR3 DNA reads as TGTGCCAGCAGTTTACAGGGTCCGATCAGCAATCAGCCCCAGCATTTT. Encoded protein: CASSLQGPISNQPQHF.

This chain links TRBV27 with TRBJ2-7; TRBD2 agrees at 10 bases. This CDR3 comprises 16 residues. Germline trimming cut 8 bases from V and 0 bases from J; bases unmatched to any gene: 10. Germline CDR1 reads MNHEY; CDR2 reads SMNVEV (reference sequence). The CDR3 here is CASAWTSGGSSYEQYF. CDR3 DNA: TGTGCCAGCGCATGGACTAGCGGAGGGAGCTCCTACGAGCAGTACTTC.